There are a few counts of the clone carrying this T cell receptor (beta chain). Germline-derived CDR1 and CDR2 are DFQATT and SNEGSKA (reference sequence). The CDR3 is 14 residues long. With V trimmed by 1 base and J by 9 bases, 4 bases remained unmatched. This sample is drawn from a study of T-cell reconstitution after alpha-beta-depleted transplantation in children. It was with unique molecular identifiers that the TCRbeta library was prepared. TCRdb fed the PCR reads into MiXCR, producing one record per CDR3 protein. The data show hundreds of thousands of distinct CDR3 sequences, over 15% seen once.

The origin of this receptor is a human donor who donated a stem cell graft to a child with acute myeloid leukemia. Material: PBMCs from the stem cell graft donor, obtained from the stem cell graft. The rearrangement uses TRBV20-1 and TRBJ2-1, with TRBD2 matching 12 bases. Here the CDR3 reads CSARVSSGGGEQFF. CDR3 nucleotides: TGCAGTGCTAGAGTATCTAGCGGGGGGGGTGAGCAGTTCTTC.